This record looks at one T cell receptor beta chain sequence and its context. The sample comes from a study of blood T cell repertoires in COVID-19. The data were produced by immunoSEQ multiplex PCR, yet TCRdb's version contains in-frame clones alone and is incomplete. The sample yields 220,000 or so clones, around 83% seen once. CDR1 and CDR2 (germline): ENHRY, SYGVKD. The CDR3 extends over 12 amino acids. V was cut by 2 bases and J by 3 bases, with 5 bases left in between. Sequenced: peripheral blood. The chain recombines TRBV10-3 with TRBJ2-7, with D possibly TRBD1 on 5 matching bases. The origin of this receptor is a woman between 50 and 59 years old with COVID-19, enrolled during active disease. The CDR3 reads CAISERGYEQYV. CDR3 bases: TGTGCCATCAGTGAGAGGGGCTACGAGCAGTACGTC.